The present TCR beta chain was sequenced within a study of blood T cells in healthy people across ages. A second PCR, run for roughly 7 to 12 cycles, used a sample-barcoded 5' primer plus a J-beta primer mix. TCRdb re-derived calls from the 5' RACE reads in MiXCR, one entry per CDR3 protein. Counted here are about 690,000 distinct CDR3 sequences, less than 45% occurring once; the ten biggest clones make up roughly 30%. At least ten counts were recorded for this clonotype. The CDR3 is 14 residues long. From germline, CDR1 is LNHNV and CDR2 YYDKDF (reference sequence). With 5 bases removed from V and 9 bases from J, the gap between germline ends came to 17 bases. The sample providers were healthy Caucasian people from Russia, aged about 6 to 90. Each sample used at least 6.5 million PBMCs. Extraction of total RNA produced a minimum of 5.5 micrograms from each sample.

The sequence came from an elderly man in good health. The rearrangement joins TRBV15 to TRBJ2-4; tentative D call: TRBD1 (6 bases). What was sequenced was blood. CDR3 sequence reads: CATSPRTAGCIQYF. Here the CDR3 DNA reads TGTGCCACCAGCCCCCGGACAGCTGGCTGCATTCAGTACTTC. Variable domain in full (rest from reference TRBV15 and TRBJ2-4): DAMVIQNPRYQVTQFGKPVTLSCSQTLNHNVMYWYQQKSSQAPKLLFHYYDKDFNNEADTPDNFQSRRPNTSFCFLDIRSPGLGDTAMYLCATSPRTAGCIQYFGAGTRLSVL.